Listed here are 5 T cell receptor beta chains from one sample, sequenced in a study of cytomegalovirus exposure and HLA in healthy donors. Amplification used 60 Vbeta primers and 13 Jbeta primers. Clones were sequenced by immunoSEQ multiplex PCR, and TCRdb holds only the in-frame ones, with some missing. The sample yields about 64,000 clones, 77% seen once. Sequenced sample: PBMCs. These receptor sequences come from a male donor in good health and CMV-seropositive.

CDR3 region: CASSLARGVNTEAFF. DNA of the CDR3: TGTGCCAGCAGCTTGGCCAGGGGGGTAAACACTGAAGCTTTCTTT. V usage is TRBV7-6 and J usage is TRBJ1-1; the match to TRBD1 covers 7 bases. Germline assignment: CDR1 SGHVS and CDR2 FNYEAQ. The V and J ends lost 3 bases and 2 bases, in that order; junction bases with no gene match: 6. CDR3 length equals 15 residues.

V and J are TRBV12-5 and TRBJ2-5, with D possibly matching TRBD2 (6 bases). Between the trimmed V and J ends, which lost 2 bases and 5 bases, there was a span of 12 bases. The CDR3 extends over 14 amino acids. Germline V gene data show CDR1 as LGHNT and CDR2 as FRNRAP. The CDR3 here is CASGLTGERETQYF. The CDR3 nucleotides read TGTGCTAGTGGTTTGACGGGGGAGAGGGAGACCCAGTACTTC.

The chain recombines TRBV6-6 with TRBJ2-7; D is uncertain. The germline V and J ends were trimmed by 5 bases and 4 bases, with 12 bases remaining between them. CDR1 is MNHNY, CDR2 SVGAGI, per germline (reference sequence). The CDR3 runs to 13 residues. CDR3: CASSPRSQYEQYF. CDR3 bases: TGTGCCAGCAGTCCCCGTAGTCAATACGAGCAGTACTTC.

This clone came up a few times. The CDR3 DNA is TGTGCCAGTAGTTCTGAAGCGGGGAGACACAACAATGAGCAGTTCTTC. Protein product: CASSSEAGRHNNEQFF. The gene calls are TRBV19 and TRBJ2-1, with 7 bases lining up with TRBD2. The germline CDR1 and CDR2 sequences are LNHDA and SQIVND (reference sequence). The CDR3 covers 16 residues. Unmatched junction bases numbered 12, after V lost 5 bases and J lost 5 bases.

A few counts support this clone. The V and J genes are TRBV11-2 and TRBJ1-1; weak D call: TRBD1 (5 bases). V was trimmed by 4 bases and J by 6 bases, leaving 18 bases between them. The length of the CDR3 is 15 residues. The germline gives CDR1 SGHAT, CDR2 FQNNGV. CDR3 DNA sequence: TGTGCCAGCAGCTCGATTTTTAAGGGGTTCTCTGAAGCTTTCTTT. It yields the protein CASSSIFKGFSEAFF. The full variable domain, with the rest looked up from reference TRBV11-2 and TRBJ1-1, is EAGVAQSPRYKIIEKRQSVAFWCNPISGHATLYWYQQILGQGPKLLIQFQNNGVVDDSQLPKDRFSAERLKGVDSTLKIQPAKLEDSAVYLCASSSIFKGFSEAFFGQGTRLTVV.